The source of this TCR beta chain is a study of OX40 agonist ivuxolimab in advanced cancers. For the study at large: Dose-escalation patients were diagnosed with hepatocellular carcinoma, melanoma, renal cell cancer or head and neck cancer. At about 82% male, the cohort had a mean age of 60 years, ranging from 23 to 79. People who had prior anti-PD-1, anti-PD-L1 or anti-CTLA-4 therapy could take part, and roughly 44% had some. Patients achieving partial responses numbered three: one hepatocellular carcinoma case and two cutaneous melanoma cases.

Repertoires were generated with immunoSEQ multiplex PCR, while TCRdb's copy carries only in-frame clones and drops some. The table shows about 20,000 clones, with about four fifths occurring only once. The ends were cut back, 4 bases at V and 0 bases at J, with 1 base in the middle. This CDR3 has 11 residues. Germline CDR1 reads SGHAT; CDR2 reads FQNNGV. The TCR was taken from an adult with an advanced solid tumor such as melanoma, head and neck, liver or kidney cancer. This rearrangement joins TRBV11-2 to TRBJ2-7, with D unclear. The input for sequencing was CD4+ or CD8+ T cells sorted from blood, taken in a trial of the OX40 agonist ivuxolimab. CDR3 in amino acids: CASSSSYEQYF. The CDR3 coding sequence is TGTGCCAGCAGCTCCTCCTACGAGCAGTACTTC.